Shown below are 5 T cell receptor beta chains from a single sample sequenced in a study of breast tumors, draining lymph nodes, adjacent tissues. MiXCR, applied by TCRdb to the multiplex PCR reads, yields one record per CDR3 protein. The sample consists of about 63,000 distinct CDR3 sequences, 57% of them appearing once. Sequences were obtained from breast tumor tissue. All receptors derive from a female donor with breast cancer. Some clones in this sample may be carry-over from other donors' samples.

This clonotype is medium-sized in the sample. Written as DNA, the CDR3 is TGCAGCGTTGAAGGCGGGGGAAAGTACCAAGAGACCCAGTACTTC. It translates to CSVEGGGKYQETQYF. The chain couples TRBV29-1 to TRBJ2-5; 7 bases fit TRBD2. The germline gives CDR1 SQVTM, CDR2 ANQGSEA. The CDR3 has 15 amino acids. The V and J ends lost 1 base and 0 bases, in that order; junction bases with no gene match: 5. Variable domain in full (rest from reference TRBV29-1 and TRBJ2-5): SAVISQKPSRDICQRGTSLTIQCQVDSQVTMMFWYRQQPGQSLTLIATANQGSEATYESGFVIDKFPISRPNLTFSTLTVSNMSPEDSSIYLCSVEGGGKYQETQYFGPGTRLLVL.

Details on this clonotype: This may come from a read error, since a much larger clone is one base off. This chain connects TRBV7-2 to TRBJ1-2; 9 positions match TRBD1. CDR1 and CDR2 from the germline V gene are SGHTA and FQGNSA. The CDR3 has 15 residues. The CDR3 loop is CASSLGMTGGYGYPF. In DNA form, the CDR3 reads TGTGCCAGCAGCTTAGGAATGACAGGGGGTTATGGCTACCCCTTC.

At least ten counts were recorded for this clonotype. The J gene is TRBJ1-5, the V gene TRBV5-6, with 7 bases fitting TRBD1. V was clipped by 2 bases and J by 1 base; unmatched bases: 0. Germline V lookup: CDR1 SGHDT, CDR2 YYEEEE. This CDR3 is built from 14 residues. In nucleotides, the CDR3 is TGTGCCAGCAGCTTACAGGGGAGCAATCAGCCCCAGCATTTT. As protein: CASSLQGSNQPQHF.

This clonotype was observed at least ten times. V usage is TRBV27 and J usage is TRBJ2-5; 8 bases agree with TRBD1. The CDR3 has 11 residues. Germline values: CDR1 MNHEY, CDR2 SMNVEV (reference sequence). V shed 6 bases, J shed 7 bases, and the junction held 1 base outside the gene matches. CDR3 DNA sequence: TGTGCCAGCAGGCAGGGGGCGACCCAGTACTTC. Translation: CASRQGATQYF.

The CDR3 DNA reads TGTGCCAGCAGCCTTTTCCCTTGGGACAGGGGGCGCGGGAATGAAAAACTGTTTTTT. It translates to CASSLFPWDRGRGNEKLFF. The V gene is TRBV7-9, the J gene TRBJ1-4, with 12 bases aligning to TRBD1. V lost 5 bases and J lost 5; bases outside the gene matches: 15. This CDR3 is 19 amino acids long. CDR1 and CDR2 from the germline V gene are SEHNR and FQNEAQ (reference sequence).